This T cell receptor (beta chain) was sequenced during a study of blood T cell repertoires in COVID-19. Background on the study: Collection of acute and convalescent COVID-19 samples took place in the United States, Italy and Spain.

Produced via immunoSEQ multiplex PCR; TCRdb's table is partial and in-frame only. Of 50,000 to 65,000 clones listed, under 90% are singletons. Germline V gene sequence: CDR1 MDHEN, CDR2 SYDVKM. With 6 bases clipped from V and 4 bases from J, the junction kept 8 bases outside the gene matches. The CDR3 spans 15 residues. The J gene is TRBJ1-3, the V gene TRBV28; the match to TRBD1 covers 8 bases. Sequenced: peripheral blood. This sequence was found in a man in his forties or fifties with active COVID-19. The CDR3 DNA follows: TGTGCCAGCAGCCCGGACAGGGTGCGCGGAAACACCATATATTTT. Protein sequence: CASSPDRVRGNTIYF. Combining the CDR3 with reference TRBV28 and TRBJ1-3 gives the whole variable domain DVKVTQSSRYLVKRTGEKVFLECVQDMDHENMFWYRQDPGLGLRLIYFSYDVKMKEKGDIPEGYSVSREKKERFSLILESASTNQTSMYLCASSPDRVRGNTIYFGEGSWLTVV.